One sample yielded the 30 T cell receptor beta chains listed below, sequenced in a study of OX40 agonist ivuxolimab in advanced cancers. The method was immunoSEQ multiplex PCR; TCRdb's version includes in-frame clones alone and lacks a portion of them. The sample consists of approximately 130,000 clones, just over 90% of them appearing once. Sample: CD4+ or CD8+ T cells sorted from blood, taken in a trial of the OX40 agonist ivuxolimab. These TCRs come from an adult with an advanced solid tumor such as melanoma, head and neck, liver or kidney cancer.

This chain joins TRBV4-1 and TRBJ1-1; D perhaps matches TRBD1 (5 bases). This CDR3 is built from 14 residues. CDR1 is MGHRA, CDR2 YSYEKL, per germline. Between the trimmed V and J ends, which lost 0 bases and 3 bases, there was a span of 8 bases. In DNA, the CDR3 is TGCGCCAGCAGCCAAGATACAGGCCACACTGAAGCTTTCTTT. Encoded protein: CASSQDTGHTEAFF.

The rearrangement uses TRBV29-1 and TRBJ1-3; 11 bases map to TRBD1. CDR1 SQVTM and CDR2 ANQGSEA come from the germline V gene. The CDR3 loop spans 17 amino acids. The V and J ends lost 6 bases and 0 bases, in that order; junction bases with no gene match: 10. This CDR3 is CSVDSSGTGGSGNTIYF. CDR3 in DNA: TGCAGCGTCGATTCTAGCGGGACAGGGGGCTCTGGAAACACCATATATTTT.

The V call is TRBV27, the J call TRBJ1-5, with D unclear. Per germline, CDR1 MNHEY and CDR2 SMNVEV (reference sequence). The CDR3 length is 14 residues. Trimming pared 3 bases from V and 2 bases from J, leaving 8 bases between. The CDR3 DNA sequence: TGTGCCAGCAGTTTCATGCAAGGCAATCAGCCCCAGCATTTT. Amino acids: CASSFMQGNQPQHF.

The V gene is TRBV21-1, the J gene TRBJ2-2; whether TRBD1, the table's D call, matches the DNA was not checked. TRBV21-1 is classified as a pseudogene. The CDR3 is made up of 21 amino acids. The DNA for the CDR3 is TGTGCCAGCAGCAAAGGGAGGGACAGGGAGGAGAGACCCCCACTTACCGGGGAGCTGTTTTTT. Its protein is CASSKGRDREERPPLTGELFF.

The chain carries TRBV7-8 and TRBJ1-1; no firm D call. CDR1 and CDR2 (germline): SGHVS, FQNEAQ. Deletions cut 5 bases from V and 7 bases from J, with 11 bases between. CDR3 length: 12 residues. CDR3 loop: CASSPAQYEAFF. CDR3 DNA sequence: TGTGCCAGCAGCCCCGCCCAGTATGAAGCTTTCTTT. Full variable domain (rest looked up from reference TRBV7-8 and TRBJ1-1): GAGVSQSPRYKVAKRGQDVALRCDPISGHVSLFWYQQALGQGPEFLTYFQNEAQLDKSGLPSDRFFAERPEGSVSTLKIQRTQQEDSAVYLCASSPAQYEAFFGQGTRLTVV.

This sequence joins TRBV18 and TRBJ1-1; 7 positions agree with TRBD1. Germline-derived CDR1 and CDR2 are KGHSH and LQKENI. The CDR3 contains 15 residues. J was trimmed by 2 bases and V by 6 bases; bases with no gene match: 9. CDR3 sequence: CASSPQGVKNTEAFF. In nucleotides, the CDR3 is TGTGCCAGCTCGCCGCAGGGGGTCAAAAACACTGAAGCTTTCTTT. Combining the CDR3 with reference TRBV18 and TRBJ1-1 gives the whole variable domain NAGVMQNPRHLVRRRGQEARLRCSPMKGHSHVYWYRQLPEEGLKFMVYLQKENIIDESGMPKERFSAEFPKEGPSILRIQQVVRGDSAAYFCASSPQGVKNTEAFFGQGTRLTVV.

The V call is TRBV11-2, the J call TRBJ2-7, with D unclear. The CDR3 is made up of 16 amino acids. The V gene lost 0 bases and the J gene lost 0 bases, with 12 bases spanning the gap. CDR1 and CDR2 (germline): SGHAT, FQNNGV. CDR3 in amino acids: CASSLDGKTSSYEQYF. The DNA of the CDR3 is TGTGCCAGCAGCTTAGACGGCAAAACCAGCTCCTACGAGCAGTACTTC. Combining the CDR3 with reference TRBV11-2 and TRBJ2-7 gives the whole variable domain EAGVAQSPRYKIIEKRQSVAFWCNPISGHATLYWYQQILGQGPKLLIQFQNNGVVDDSQLPKDRFSAERLKGVDSTLKIQPAKLEDSAVYLCASSLDGKTSSYEQYFGPGTRLTVT.

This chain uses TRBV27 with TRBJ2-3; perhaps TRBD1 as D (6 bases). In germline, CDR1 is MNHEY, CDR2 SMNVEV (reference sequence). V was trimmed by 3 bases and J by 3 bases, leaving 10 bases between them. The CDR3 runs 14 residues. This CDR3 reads CASSFTGRTDTQYF. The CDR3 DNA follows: TGTGCCAGCAGTTTCACAGGGAGAACAGATACGCAGTATTTT.

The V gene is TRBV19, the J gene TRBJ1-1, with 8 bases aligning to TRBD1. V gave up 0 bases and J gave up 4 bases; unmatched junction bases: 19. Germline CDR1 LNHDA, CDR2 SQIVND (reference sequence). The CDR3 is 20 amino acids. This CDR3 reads CASSIDLWRQGFSGSTEAFF. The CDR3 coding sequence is TGTGCCAGTAGTATAGATCTCTGGAGACAGGGGTTTTCGGGAAGCACTGAAGCTTTCTTT.

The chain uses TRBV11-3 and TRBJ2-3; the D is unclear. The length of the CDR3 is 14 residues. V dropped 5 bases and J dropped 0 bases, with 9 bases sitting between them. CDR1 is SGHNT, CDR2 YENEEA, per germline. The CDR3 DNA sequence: TGTGCCAGCAGCAACACGGACAGCACAGATACGCAGTATTTT. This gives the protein CASSNTDSTDTQYF. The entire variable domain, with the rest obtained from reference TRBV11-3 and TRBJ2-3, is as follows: EAGVVQSPRYKIIEKKQPVAFWCNPISGHNTLYWYLQNLGQGPELLIRYENEEAVDDSQLPKDRFSAERLKGVDSTLKIQPAELGDSAVYLCASSNTDSTDTQYFGPGTRLTVL.

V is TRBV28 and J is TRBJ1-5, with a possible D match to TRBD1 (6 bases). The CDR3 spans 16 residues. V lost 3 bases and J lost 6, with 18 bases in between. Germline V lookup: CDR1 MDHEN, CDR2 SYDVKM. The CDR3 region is CASSFNRDTRSQPQHF. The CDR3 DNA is TGTGCCAGCAGTTTTAACCGGGACACCCGCTCTCAGCCCCAGCATTTT.

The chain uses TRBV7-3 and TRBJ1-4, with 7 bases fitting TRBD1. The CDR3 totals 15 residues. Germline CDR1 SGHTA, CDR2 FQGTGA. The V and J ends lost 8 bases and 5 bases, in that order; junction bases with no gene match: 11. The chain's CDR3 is CASANRGEDNEKLFF. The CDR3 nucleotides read TGTGCCAGCGCAAACAGGGGCGAAGACAATGAAAAACTGTTTTTT.

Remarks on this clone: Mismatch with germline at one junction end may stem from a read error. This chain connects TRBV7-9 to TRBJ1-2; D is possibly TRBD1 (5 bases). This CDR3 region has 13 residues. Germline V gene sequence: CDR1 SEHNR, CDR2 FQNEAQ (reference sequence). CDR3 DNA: TGTGCCAGCAGCTTAATGGCGGAGGGGCCGGCACACTTC. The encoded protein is CASSLMAEGPAHF.

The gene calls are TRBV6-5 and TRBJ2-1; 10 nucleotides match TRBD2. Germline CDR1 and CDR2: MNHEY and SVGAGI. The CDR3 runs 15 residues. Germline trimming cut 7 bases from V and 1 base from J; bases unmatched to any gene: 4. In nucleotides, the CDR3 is TGTGCCAGCACCTTACTAGCGGGATCCTACAATGAGCAGTTCTTC. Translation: CASTLLAGSYNEQFF.

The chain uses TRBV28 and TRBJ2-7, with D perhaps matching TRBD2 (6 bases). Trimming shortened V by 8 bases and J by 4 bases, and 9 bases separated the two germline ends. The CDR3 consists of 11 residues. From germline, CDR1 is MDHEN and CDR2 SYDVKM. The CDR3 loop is CASRRVYEQYF. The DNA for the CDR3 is TGTGCCAGCCGGAGGGTGTACGAGCAGTACTTC.

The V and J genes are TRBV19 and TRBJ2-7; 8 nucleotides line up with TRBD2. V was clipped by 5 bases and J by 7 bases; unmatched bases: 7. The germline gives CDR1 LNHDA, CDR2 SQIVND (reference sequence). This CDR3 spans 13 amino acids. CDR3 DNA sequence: TGTGCCAGTAGTTCGACTAGCGTGCGAGAGCAGTACTTC. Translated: CASSSTSVREQYF.

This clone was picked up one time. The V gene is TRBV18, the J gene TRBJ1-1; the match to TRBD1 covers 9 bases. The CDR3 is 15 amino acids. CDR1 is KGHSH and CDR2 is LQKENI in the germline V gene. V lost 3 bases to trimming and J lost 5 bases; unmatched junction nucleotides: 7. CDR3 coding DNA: TGTGCCAGCTCACCGACAGGGGGTCGAGGGACTGAAGCTTTCTTT. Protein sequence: CASSPTGGRGTEAFF.

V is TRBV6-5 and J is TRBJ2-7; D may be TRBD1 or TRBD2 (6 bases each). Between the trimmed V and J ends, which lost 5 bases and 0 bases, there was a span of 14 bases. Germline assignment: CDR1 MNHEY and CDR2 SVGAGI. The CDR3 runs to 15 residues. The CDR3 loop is CASSPRGVSSYEQYF. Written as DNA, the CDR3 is TGTGCCAGCAGTCCAAGGGGGGTAAGCTCCTACGAGCAGTACTTC.

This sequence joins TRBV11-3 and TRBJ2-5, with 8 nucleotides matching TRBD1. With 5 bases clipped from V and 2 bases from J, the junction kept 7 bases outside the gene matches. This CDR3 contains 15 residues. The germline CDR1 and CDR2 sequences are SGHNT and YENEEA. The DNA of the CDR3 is TGTGCCAGCAGCCCATCACAGGGGGGACAAGAGACCCAGTACTTC. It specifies CASSPSQGGQETQYF.

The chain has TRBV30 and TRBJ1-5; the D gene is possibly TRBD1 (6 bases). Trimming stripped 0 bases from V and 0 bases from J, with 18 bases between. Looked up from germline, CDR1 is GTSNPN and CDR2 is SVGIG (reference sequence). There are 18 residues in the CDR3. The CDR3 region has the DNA TGTGCCTGGAGTGTATGGGGGCAGGGCCCAAATAGCAATCAGCCCCAGCATTTT. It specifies CAWSVWGQGPNSNQPQHF.

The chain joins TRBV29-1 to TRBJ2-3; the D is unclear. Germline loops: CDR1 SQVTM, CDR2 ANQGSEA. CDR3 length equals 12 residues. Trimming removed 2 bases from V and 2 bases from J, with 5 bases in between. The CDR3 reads CSVESPTDTQYF. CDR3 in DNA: TGCAGCGTTGAATCCCCCACAGATACGCAGTATTTT.

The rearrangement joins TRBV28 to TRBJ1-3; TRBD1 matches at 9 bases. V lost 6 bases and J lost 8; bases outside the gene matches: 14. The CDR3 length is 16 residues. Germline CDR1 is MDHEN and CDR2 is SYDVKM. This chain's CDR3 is CASRPLAGTGTYTIYF. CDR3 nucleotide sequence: TGTGCCAGCAGGCCCCTAGCCGGGACAGGGACGTACACCATATATTTT.

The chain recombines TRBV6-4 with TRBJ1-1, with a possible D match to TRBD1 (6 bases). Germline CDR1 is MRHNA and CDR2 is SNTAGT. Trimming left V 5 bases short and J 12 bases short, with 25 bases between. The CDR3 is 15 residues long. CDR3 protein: CASSLTGTDLGGTFF. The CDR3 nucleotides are TGTGCCAGCAGTCTAACAGGGACGGACCTAGGGGGGACTTTCTTT.

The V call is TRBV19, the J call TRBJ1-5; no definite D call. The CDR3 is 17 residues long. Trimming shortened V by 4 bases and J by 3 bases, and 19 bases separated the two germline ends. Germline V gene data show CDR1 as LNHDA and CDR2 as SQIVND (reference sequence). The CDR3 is CASSTSTGGQNNQPQHF. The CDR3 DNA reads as TGTGCCAGTAGTACCTCAACGGGAGGGCAAAACAATCAGCCCCAGCATTTT.

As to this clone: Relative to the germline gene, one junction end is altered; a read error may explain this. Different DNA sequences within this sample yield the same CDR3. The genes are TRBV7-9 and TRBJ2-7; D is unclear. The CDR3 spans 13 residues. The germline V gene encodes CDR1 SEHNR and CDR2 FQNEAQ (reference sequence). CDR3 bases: TGCGCCAGCAGCTCCGTCGACCGATACGAGCAGTACTTC. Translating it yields CASSSVDRYEQYF.

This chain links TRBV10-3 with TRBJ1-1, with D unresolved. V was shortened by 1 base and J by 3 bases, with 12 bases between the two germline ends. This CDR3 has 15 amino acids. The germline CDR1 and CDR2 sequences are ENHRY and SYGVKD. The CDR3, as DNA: TGTGCCATCAGTGAGTGGGAAGGGCGATACACTGAAGCTTTCTTT. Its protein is CAISEWEGRYTEAFF.

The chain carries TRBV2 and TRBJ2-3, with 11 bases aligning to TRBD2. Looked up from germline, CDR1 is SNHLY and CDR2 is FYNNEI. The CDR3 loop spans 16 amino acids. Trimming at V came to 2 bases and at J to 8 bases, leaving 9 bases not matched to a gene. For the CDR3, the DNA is TGTGCCAGCAGTGAAATGTCTAGCGGGAGGATTGGTACGCAGTATTTT. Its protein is CASSEMSSGRIGTQYF.

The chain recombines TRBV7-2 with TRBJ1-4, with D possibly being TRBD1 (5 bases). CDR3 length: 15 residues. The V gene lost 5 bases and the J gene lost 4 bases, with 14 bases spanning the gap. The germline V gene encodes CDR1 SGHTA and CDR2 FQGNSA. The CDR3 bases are TGTGCCAGCAGCCCCAGGGAGGTATTTAATGAAAAACTGTTTTTT. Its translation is CASSPREVFNEKLFF.

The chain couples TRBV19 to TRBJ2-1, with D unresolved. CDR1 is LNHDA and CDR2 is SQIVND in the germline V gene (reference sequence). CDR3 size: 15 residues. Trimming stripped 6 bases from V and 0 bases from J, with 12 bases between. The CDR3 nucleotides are TGTGCCAGTAGGGGCACCACGTACTCCTACAATGAGCAGTTCTTC. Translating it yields CASRGTTYSYNEQFF. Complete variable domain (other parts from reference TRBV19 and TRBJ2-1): DGGITQSPKYLFRKEGQNVTLSCEQNLNHDAMYWYRQDPGQGLRLIYYSQIVNDFQKGDIAEGYSVSREKKESFPLTVTSAQKNPTAFYLCASRGTTYSYNEQFFGPGTRLTVL.

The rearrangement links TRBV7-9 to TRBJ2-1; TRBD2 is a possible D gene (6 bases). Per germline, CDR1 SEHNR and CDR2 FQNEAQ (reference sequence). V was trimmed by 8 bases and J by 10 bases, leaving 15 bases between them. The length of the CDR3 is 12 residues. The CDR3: CASHSTREEQFF. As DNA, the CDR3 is TGTGCCAGCCACTCAACCCGGGAGGAGCAGTTCTTC. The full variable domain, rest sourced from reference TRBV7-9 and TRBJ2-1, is DTGVSQNPRHKITKRGQNVTFRCDPISEHNRLYWYRQTLGQGPEFLTYFQNEAQLEKSRLLSDRFSAERPKGSFSTLEIQRTEQGDSAMYLCASHSTREEQFFGPGTRLTVL.